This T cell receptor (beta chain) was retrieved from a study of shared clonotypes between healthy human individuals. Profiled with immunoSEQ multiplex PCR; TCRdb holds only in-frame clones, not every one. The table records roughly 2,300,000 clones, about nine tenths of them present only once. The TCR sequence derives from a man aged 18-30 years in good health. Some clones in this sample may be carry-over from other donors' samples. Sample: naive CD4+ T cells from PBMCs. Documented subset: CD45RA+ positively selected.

CDR3 in amino acids: CASSLEYRGYQRAYNEQFF. CDR3 nucleotide sequence: TGCGCCAGCAGCTTGGAGTACAGGGGGTACCAGCGGGCCTACAATGAGCAGTTCTTC. The gene calls are TRBV5-1 and TRBJ2-1; 8 bases match TRBD1. The CDR3 is 19 residues long. V shed 0 bases, J shed 2 bases, and the junction held 13 bases outside the gene matches. Germline-derived CDR1 and CDR2 are SGHRS and YFSETQ.